This is a list of T cell receptor beta chains from one sample in a study of blood T cell repertoires in COVID-19. The method was immunoSEQ multiplex PCR; TCRdb's version includes in-frame clones alone and lacks a portion of them. Of about 220,000 clones in the sample, around 81% were seen once. What was sequenced was peripheral blood. Receptors were obtained from a young woman who had recovered from COVID-19. CDR3s include the opening cysteine and the closing phenylalanine or tryptophan. D genes are given only for firm matches. For some rows the clone size is stated as once, few or many, or as a class when expanded; others skip it.

clone size,V gene,J gene,D gene,CDR3 DNA,CDR3 protein
NA,TRBV4-2,TRBJ1-5,NA,TGTGCCAGCAGCCAAGCAGGGGAGAGCAATCAGCCCCAGCATTTT,CASSQAGESNQPQHF
NA,TRBV27,TRBJ1-1,TRBD1,TGTGCCAGCAGTTTCGGAGGACAGGGAAGTACTGAAGCTTTCTTT,CASSFGGQGSTEAFF
NA,TRBV3-1/TRBV3-2,TRBJ1-6,TRBD1,TGTGCCAGCAGCCAAGGTCACTGGGACAGGGGTCAATCACCCCTCCACTTT,CASSQGHWDRGQSPLHF
NA,TRBV30,TRBJ2-7,NA,TGTGCCTGGAAGGGTTACGGACCTCGAAGGGGCCACGAGCAGTACTTC,CAWKGYGPRRGHEQYF
NA,TRBV10-3,TRBJ2-3,NA,TGTGCCATCAGTGGGTCAGGCGGAGATACGCAGTATTTT,CAISGSGGDTQYF
NA,TRBV29-1,TRBJ2-3,TRBD1,TGCAGCGTTGACAGGGGGCGTGGGGATACGCAGTATTTT,CSVDRGRGDTQYF
NA,TRBV10-2,TRBJ1-6,NA,TGCGCCAGCAGCCAGGGGAATAATTCACCCCTCCACTTT,CASSQGNNSPLHF
NA,TRBV6-6,TRBJ1-6,NA,TGTGCCAGCAGGGTGGGGGCTGGTGACTCACCCCTCCACTTT,CASRVGAGDSPLHF
NA,TRBV24-1,TRBJ2-1,NA,TGTGCCACCAGTGAGCCGGGACTTCACAATGAGCAGTTCTTC,CATSEPGLHNEQFF
NA,TRBV28,TRBJ2-1,TRBD2,TGTGCCAGCAGTTTGTCGGGACTAGCGGGAGATGCCAATGAGCAGTTCTTC,CASSLSGLAGDANEQFF
NA,TRBV5-1,TRBJ2-7,TRBD2,TGCGCCAGCAGCTTGGGACTAGCGGGAGGTTACGAGCAGTACTTC,CASSLGLAGGYEQYF
once,TRBV12-2,TRBJ2-1,NA,NA,CASRFGDGSSYNEQFF
NA,TRBV7-3,TRBJ2-7,TRBD2,TGTGCCAGCAGCTTAGGCGGGAGGGCCTACGAGCAGTACTTC,CASSLGGRAYEQYF
NA,TRBV28,TRBJ2-1,NA,TGTGCCACGATTGGGGGCTACTCCTACAATGAGCAGTTCTTC,CATIGGYSYNEQFF
NA,TRBV5-4,TRBJ1-1,NA,TGTGCCAGCAGCTTGGCCCAGGGGCCCGCGACTGAAGCTTTCTTT,CASSLAQGPATEAFF
NA,TRBV28,TRBJ1-6,TRBD1,TGTGCCAGCAGACTACCGGGACAGTATAATTCACCCCTCCACTTT,CASRLPGQYNSPLHF
NA,TRBV5-1,TRBJ1-1,TRBD1,TGCGCCAGCAGTGGACAGGGCACTGAAGCTTTCTTT,CASSGQGTEAFF
few,TRBV19,TRBJ1-5,TRBD1,TGTGCCAGTTCCCGGACAGGGCGCGACCAGCCCCAGCATTTT,CASSRTGRDQPQHF
NA,TRBV10-3,TRBJ1-2,NA,TGTGCCATCAGTACACCGAATGAAAGGGGCGACCGAGACGGCTACACCTTC,CAISTPNERGDRDGYTF
NA,TRBV6-5,TRBJ1-1,NA,TGTGCCAGCAGTCCACCGGGACTCAGGAACACTGAAGCTTTCTTT,CASSPPGLRNTEAFF
NA,TRBV3-1/TRBV3-2,TRBJ1-1,TRBD1,TGTGCCAGCAGCCCGACAGGGGGCATGAACACTGAAGCTTTCTTT,CASSPTGGMNTEAFF
NA,TRBV6-5,TRBJ2-3,TRBD2,TGTGCCAGCACCATAGCGGGAGGGCCCGCAGATACGCAGTATTTT,CASTIAGGPADTQYF
NA,TRBV7-6,TRBJ2-2,TRBD1,TGTGCCAGCAGCTTAACAGGGGGAGCGAACACCGGGGAGCTGTTTTTT,CASSLTGGANTGELFF
once,TRBV24-1,TRBJ2-1,TRBD2,TGTGCCACCAGGGGGACTAGCGGGAGCGGAGTTTACAATGAGCAGTTCTTC,CATRGTSGSGVYNEQFF
NA,TRBV28,TRBJ1-2,NA,TGTGCCAGCAGGGAGCCTCATGGCTACACCTTC,CASREPHGYTF
once,TRBV24-1,TRBJ2-7,TRBD1,TGTGCCACCAGTGATCGCCACAACAGGGGCCGCGAGCAGTACTTC,CATSDRHNRGREQYF
NA,TRBV13,TRBJ1-1,TRBD1,TGTGCCAGCAGCTCCTTCGGCCAGGGGGCCGAAGCTTTCTTT,CASSSFGQGAEAFF
NA,TRBV19,TRBJ2-3,TRBD2,TGTGCCAGTAGTATACTAGCGGGAGGGGCCGATACGCAGTATTTT,CASSILAGGADTQYF
NA,TRBV21-1,TRBJ2-3,NA,TGTGCCAGCAGCAAACGCGGCCGACTAGCGGGAGTGGCAGATACGCAGTATTTT,CASSKRGRLAGVADTQYF
once,TRBV28,TRBJ2-5,NA,TGTGCCAGCAGTCTCCCTCAGGGGTCCCAAGAGACCCAGTACTTC,CASSLPQGSQETQYF
many,TRBV5-1,TRBJ2-1,TRBD2,TGCGCCAGCAGCCCGGACGGGGAGGGGAATGAGCAGTTCTTC,CASSPDGEGNEQFF
NA,TRBV7-9,TRBJ2-7,TRBD1,TGTGCCAGCAGCTTACCCGGGACAGGGATGGCTTCCGAGCAGTACTTC,CASSLPGTGMASEQYF
NA,TRBV29-1,TRBJ2-2,NA,TGCAGCGTTGAAAGTCAACAGAACACCGGGGAGCTGTTTTTT,CSVESQQNTGELFF
NA,TRBV15,TRBJ2-7,TRBD1,TGTGCCACCAGCAGAGGGGTGGGACAGCGATTTTCCTACGAGCAGTACTTC,CATSRGVGQRFSYEQYF
NA,TRBV28,TRBJ2-7,TRBD1,TGTGCCAGCAGTTTAGGGACAGCTATGACCGAGCAGTACTTC,CASSLGTAMTEQYF
NA,TRBV19,TRBJ2-7,NA,TGTGCCAGTAGTAAGGGAGGCACAGGGGATCGCGAGCAGTACTTC,CASSKGGTGDREQYF
NA,TRBV5-1,TRBJ2-2,TRBD1,TGCGCCAGCAGCTATGAAGGCAGGGGGCAACCGAACACCGGGGAGCTGTTTTTT,CASSYEGRGQPNTGELFF
NA,TRBV6-4,TRBJ2-2,TRBD2,TGTGCCAGCAGTGACCAAGGACTAGCCGCCGGGGAGCTGTTTTTT,CASSDQGLAAGELFF
NA,TRBV2,TRBJ1-1,NA,TGTGCGAAAGGAAGCGGCACGGGGACTGAAGCTTTCTTT,CAKGSGTGTEAFF
NA,TRBV28,TRBJ1-2,TRBD1,TGTGCCAGCGCCCCCGGGACAGGGGGACTGGCTGGCTACACCTTC,CASAPGTGGLAGYTF
NA,TRBV4-1,TRBJ2-7,NA,TGCGCCAGCAGCCAAGATACATGGGGAGACGAGCAGTACTTC,CASSQDTWGDEQYF
NA,TRBV28,TRBJ2-1,NA,TGTGCCAGCAGTTTATTAGGGGGACCCTCCTACAATGAGCAGTTCTTC,CASSLLGGPSYNEQFF
NA,TRBV6-4,TRBJ1-1,NA,TGTGCCAGCAGTGACTCACGGGGAACGAACACTGAAGCTTTCTTT,CASSDSRGTNTEAFF
once,TRBV27,TRBJ2-7,TRBD2,TGTGCCAGCAGTGGGATAGCGGGAGGTACCCAACTTTACGAGCAGTACTTC,CASSGIAGGTQLYEQYF
many,TRBV9,TRBJ1-5,NA,TGTGCCAGCAGCCAAGAGGCGGGGAGCAATCAGCCCCAGCATTTT,CASSQEAGSNQPQHF
NA,TRBV5-6,TRBJ2-7,NA,TGTGCCAGCAGCTTGGACGACATCAACTACGAGCAGTACTTC,CASSLDDINYEQYF
NA,TRBV10-1,TRBJ1-2,NA,TGCGCCAGCAGTGAGTCGACTGCAGTGGCGGGCTACACCTTC,CASSESTAVAGYTF
NA,TRBV7-9,TRBJ1-2,NA,TGTGCCAGCAGCCTAGCGGGGGAGGAGGGCTACACCTTC,CASSLAGEEGYTF
NA,TRBV7-3,TRBJ2-2,NA,TGTGCCAGCAGCTTAACTTTTGGGAGGCTGAACACCGGGGAGCTGTTTTTT,CASSLTFGRLNTGELFF
NA,TRBV7-3,TRBJ2-1,NA,TGTGCCAGCAGCTTAACGGCGGAACCAGACAATGAGCAGTTCTTC,CASSLTAEPDNEQFF
NA,TRBV20-1,TRBJ1-6,NA,TGCAGTGCTAGTCGGCAGGGTAATTCACCCCTCCACTTT,CSASRQGNSPLHF
NA,TRBV5-1,TRBJ2-1,NA,TGCGCCAGCAGCTTGGCCGGGGGAGGTTCCGACTACAATGAGCAGTTCTTC,CASSLAGGGSDYNEQFF
NA,TRBV19,TRBJ1-3,TRBD1,TGTGCCAGTAGTCGGACAGGGCAAAGAAACACCATATATTTT,CASSRTGQRNTIYF